Listed below are T cell receptor beta chains from one sample, sequenced in a study of T cell responses to AZD1222 COVID-19 vaccine. TCRdb's copy holds only in-frame clones and misses some; the assay was immunoSEQ multiplex PCR. The repertoire holds 150,000 to 200,000 clones, 85% to 90% seen once, with approximately 26% in the top ten. The specimen was peripheral blood, collected 28 days after the second AZD1222 dose. The receptors were sampled from an adult who received the AZD1222 COVID-19 vaccine. The CDR3 runs from the conserved cysteine through the conserved F or W. Fields, in order: clone size, J gene, D gene, V gene, CDR3 protein, CDR3 DNA. The D gene is left open where the match is weak. Clone size is stated in some rows and not others, as once, few, many or a class when expanded.

>few|TRBJ2-1|TRBD2|TRBV6-4
CASSEEGLAGVYEQFF
TGTGCCAGCAGTGAGGAGGGACTAGCGGGAGTCTACGAGCAGTTCTTC
>once|TRBJ2-3|.|TRBV24-1
CATSESTDTQYF
TGTGCCACCAGTGAGAGCACAGATACGCAGTATTTT
>.|TRBJ2-7|TRBD2|TRBV28
CASVPAGAFFTYEQYF
TGTGCCAGTGTTCCAGCGGGAGCCTTCTTCACCTACGAGCAGTACTTC
>.|TRBJ2-6|.|TRBV27
CASSLSDRELSGANVLTF
TGTGCCAGCAGTTTATCGGACCGGGAGCTCTCTGGGGCCAACGTCCTGACTTTC
>.|TRBJ1-4|.|TRBV7-9
CASSESAGSEEKLFF
TGTGCCAGCAGCGAAAGCGCAGGGTCGGAAGAAAAACTGTTTTTT
>.|TRBJ1-5|.|TRBV4-1
CASSPQGPGNQPQHF
TGCGCCAGCAGCCCTCAGGGGCCGGGCAATCAGCCCCAGCATTTT
>.|TRBJ2-6|TRBD1|TRBV6-2/TRBV6-3
CASSSLRDRVRSGANVLTF
TGTGCCAGCAGTTCCCTCCGGGACAGGGTGAGATCTGGGGCCAACGTCCTGACTTTC
>.|TRBJ2-3|.|TRBV4-1
CASSQNLGLSSTDTQYF
TGCGCCAGCAGCCAGAATCTGGGCCTTTCTAGCACAGATACGCAGTATTTT
>.|TRBJ1-2|.|TRBV7-9
CASSSWGDYGYTF
TGTGCCAGCAGCTCTTGGGGGGACTATGGCTACACCTTC
>.|TRBJ2-4|.|TRBV21-1
CASSKGGTPPAEVAKNIQYF
TGTGCCAGCAGCAAAGGGGGGACTCCCCCTGCCGAGGTCGCCAAAAACATTCAGTACTTC
>few|TRBJ2-2|.|TRBV5-4
CASSPANGAYTGELFF
TGTGCCAGCAGCCCCGCGAACGGGGCCTACACCGGGGAGCTGTTTTTT
>.|TRBJ1-5|TRBD1|TRBV19
CASTPGQGLKPQHF
TGTGCCAGTACCCCGGGACAGGGGTTGAAGCCCCAGCATTTT
>.|TRBJ1-6|.|TRBV28
CASSLGAPRESPLHF
TGTGCCAGCAGTTTAGGGGCCCCCCGTGAATCACCCCTCCACTTT
>.|TRBJ2-3|.|TRBV7-2
CASSQVEAGSDTQYF
TGTGCCAGCAGTCAAGTAGAGGCCGGTTCAGATACGCAGTATTTT
>.|TRBJ2-2|.|TRBV5-1
CASRGLGGTSSGELFF
TGCGCCAGCAGAGGACTCGGAGGAACGAGCTCCGGGGAGCTGTTTTTT
>.|TRBJ2-1|.|TRBV6-2/TRBV6-3
CASSASGVSNEQFF
TGTGCCAGCAGTGCCTCCGGGGTATCCAATGAGCAGTTCTTC
>.|TRBJ2-5|TRBD2|TRBV6-2/TRBV6-3
CASSFLAVQETQYF
TGTGCCAGCAGTTTCCTAGCGGTCCAAGAGACCCAGTACTTC
>.|TRBJ2-3|TRBD2|TRBV27
CASSVTLAGTDTQYF
TGTGCCAGCTCGGTAACTCTAGCGGGGACAGATACGCAGTATTTT
>once|TRBJ2-5|TRBD1|TRBV7-2
CASSASPGQGAKTQYF
TGTGCCAGCAGCGCAAGCCCGGGACAGGGGGCTAAGACCCAGTACTTC